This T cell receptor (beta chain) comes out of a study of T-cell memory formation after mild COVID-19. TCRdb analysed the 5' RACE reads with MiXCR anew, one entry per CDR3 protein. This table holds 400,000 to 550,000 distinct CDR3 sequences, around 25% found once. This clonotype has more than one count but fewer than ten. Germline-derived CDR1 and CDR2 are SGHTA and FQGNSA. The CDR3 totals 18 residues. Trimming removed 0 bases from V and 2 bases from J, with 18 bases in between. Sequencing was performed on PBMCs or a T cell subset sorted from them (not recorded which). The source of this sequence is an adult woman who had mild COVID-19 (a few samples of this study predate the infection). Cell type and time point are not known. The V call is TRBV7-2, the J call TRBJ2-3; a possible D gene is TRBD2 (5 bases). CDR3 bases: TGTGCCAGCAGCTTAGCGCGGTGGGATCCCCGGGACACAGATACGCAGTATTTT. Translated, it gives CASSLARWDPRDTDTQYF.